This entry describes one TCR beta chain. What it recognizes is unknown. The source of the sample is a study of vaccination and CD4 T cells after COVID-19. Study as a whole: Blood was drawn a median roughly 66 days post second dose, range 14 to 241. The authors gave control cultures a CEFX pool, an HIV-1 Nef pool, or no peptide.

Sequencing of cultured CD4+ T cell DNA used the Oncomine TCR Beta short-read assay. TCRdb ran MiXCR on the PCR reads and lists one entry per CDR3 protein. Of about 9,100 distinct CDR3 sequences listed, roughly 60% were seen once; the top ten hold about an eighth. The treatment here: roughly ten-day PBMC culture with coronavirus spike peptide pools or control peptides (ViraFEST assay). ViraFEST grew antigen-specific T cells using peptide pools, then sequenced TCRs. The V end was cut by 0 bases, the J end by 1 base, with 9 bases between. Germline CDR1 reads WNHNN; CDR2 reads SYGVQD (reference sequence). The CDR3 length is 15 residues.

V is TRBV10-1 and J is TRBJ1-2; maybe TRBD1 (6 bases). This material consisted of cultured CD4+ T cells from blood, taken after SARS-CoV-2 vaccination. This TCR was recovered from a human donor with COVID-19. CDR3 loop: CASSESNRVNYGYTF. The CDR3 DNA reads TGCGCCAGCAGTGAGTCGAACAGGGTTAACTATGGCTACACCTTC.